Listed below are T cell receptor beta chains from one sample, sequenced in a study of CD8+CD57+ T cells in acquired aplastic anemia. TCRdb reanalysed the reads using MiXCR and keeps one entry per CDR3 protein. Counted here are around 170,000 distinct CDR3 sequences, 45% to 50% occurring once; the ten biggest clones make up 2.5% to 3.5%. Sequenced input: sorted CD4+, CD8+, or CD8+CD57+ T cells (not recorded which) from PBMCs. These receptors originate from a human donor in good health. Each CDR3 is given with its conserved first and last residue. A D gene is named only where the DNA matches it firmly. Size is stated for part of the rows, as once, few or many counts, or as a class when the clone is expanded.

clone_size	v_call	d_call	j_call	cdr3_length	cdr3_aa
-	TRBV29-1	TRBD2	TRBJ2-1	15	CSVEGAGGVYNEQFF
few	TRBV2	-	TRBJ2-1	14	CASSAPLTLNEQFF
many	TRBV6-6	-	TRBJ2-7	15	CASSYRAGPTYEQYF
-	TRBV5-6	TRBD1	TRBJ2-5	15	CASSLLDRGLETQYF
-	TRBV7-8	-	TRBJ1-6	13	CASSSGRYSPLHF
many	TRBV2	TRBD2	TRBJ2-7	12	CASREDPYEQYF
-	TRBV2	-	TRBJ1-1	15	CASSEAGISNTEAFF
many	TRBV5-6	-	TRBJ2-3	14	CASSFGLETDTQYF
-	TRBV29-1	TRBD1	TRBJ1-3	15	CSVVGTGGPGNTIYF
many	TRBV20-1	-	TRBJ2-5	16	CSARPLRAEFQETQYF
many	TRBV7-7	-	TRBJ2-7	15	CASSLEEGPSYEQYF
few	TRBV19	TRBD2	TRBJ2-2	17	CASSTRDGTSFPGELFF
few	TRBV28	-	TRBJ2-6	15	CASSEWTSGANVLTF
-	TRBV29-1	-	TRBJ2-7	13	CSVELGGSYEQYF
once	TRBV7-2	-	TRBJ1-4	14	CASSSGTAEEKLFF
many	TRBV2	-	TRBJ1-2	15	CASIDSASPNYGYTF
few	TRBV12-3/TRBV12-4	TRBD2	TRBJ2-7	16	CVSSPTPPGLEDEQYF
-	TRBV2	-	TRBJ2-3	15	CASSEALPRTDTQYF
many	TRBV7-9	-	TRBJ2-1	16	CASSPAAESDYNEQFF
once	TRBV20-1	TRBD1	TRBJ1-6	14	CSAPSGTGSSPLHF
-	TRBV7-8	-	TRBJ2-7	16	CASSYTGLFQFGGQYF
many	TRBV24-1	TRBD2	TRBJ2-2	14	CATGTSGSPGELFF
-	TRBV7-6	TRBD2	TRBJ2-3	14	CASSSAGGHDTQYF
many	TRBV19	-	TRBJ2-3	11	CASSMADTQYF
few	TRBV30	TRBD1	TRBJ2-7	15	CAWSVQQDRVSEQYF
many	TRBV5-4	-	TRBJ1-2	11	CASSYNYGYTF
once	TRBV12-3/TRBV12-4	TRBD1	TRBJ1-2	14	CASSSQTGHYGYTF
many	TRBV6-6	-	TRBJ2-5	16	CASSYPSGLGQETQYF
-	TRBV19	-	TRBJ2-6	14	CASTEGDGANVLTF
many	TRBV12-3/TRBV12-4	TRBD1	TRBJ1-2	13	CASRLGQDYGYTF
few	TRBV4-3	TRBD1	TRBJ1-1	15	CASSQDLQGDTEAFF
-	TRBV25-1	-	TRBJ2-1	14	CASSSGWPNNEQFF
-	TRBV19	-	TRBJ1-6	15	CASSTTRDMASPLHF
few	TRBV3-1	TRBD2	TRBJ2-1	14	CASSLNSGSGEQFF
-	TRBV5-1	-	TRBJ2-7	13	CASSGGTAYEQYF
few	TRBV5-1	-	TRBJ2-7	12	CASSPDGYEQYF
many	TRBV6-2/TRBV6-3	TRBD1	TRBJ1-6	15	CASRGTGTGVSPLHF
few	TRBV29-1	-	TRBJ2-3	13	CSANPTGTDTQYF
-	TRBV2	-	TRBJ2-3	14	CASRGTTSTDTQYF
many	TRBV24-1	TRBD1	TRBJ2-1	15	CATSVRDRPYNEQFF
few	TRBV24-1	-	TRBJ2-2	15	CATSDTQGGTGELFF
-	TRBV7-9	TRBD2	TRBJ2-1	13	CASSFGEGPEQFF
-	TRBV6-4	TRBD2	TRBJ2-1	15	CASSDTSGVWGEQFF
-	TRBV25-1	TRBD1	TRBJ1-1	16	CASSSDRGSMNTEAFF
-	TRBV24-1	-	TRBJ2-3	14	CATSDPGRPNTQYF
-	TRBV5-1	TRBD1	TRBJ1-2	14	CASSLTGTGKGYTF
-	TRBV9	-	TRBJ1-2	13	CASSVVDSYGYTF
-	TRBV11-2	TRBD1	TRBJ2-5	14	CASSLVPGGPTQYF
-	TRBV5-1	-	TRBJ2-1	13	CASSLSGVNEQFF
many	TRBV29-1	TRBD1	TRBJ2-2	13	CSVLDRATGELFF
-	TRBV20-1	TRBD1	TRBJ1-5	12	CSARDRSQPQHF
-	TRBV5-4	TRBD1	TRBJ2-1	16	CASSLPRGYSYNEQFF
many	TRBV20-1	TRBD1	TRBJ1-5	15	CSATTGQGLNQPQHF